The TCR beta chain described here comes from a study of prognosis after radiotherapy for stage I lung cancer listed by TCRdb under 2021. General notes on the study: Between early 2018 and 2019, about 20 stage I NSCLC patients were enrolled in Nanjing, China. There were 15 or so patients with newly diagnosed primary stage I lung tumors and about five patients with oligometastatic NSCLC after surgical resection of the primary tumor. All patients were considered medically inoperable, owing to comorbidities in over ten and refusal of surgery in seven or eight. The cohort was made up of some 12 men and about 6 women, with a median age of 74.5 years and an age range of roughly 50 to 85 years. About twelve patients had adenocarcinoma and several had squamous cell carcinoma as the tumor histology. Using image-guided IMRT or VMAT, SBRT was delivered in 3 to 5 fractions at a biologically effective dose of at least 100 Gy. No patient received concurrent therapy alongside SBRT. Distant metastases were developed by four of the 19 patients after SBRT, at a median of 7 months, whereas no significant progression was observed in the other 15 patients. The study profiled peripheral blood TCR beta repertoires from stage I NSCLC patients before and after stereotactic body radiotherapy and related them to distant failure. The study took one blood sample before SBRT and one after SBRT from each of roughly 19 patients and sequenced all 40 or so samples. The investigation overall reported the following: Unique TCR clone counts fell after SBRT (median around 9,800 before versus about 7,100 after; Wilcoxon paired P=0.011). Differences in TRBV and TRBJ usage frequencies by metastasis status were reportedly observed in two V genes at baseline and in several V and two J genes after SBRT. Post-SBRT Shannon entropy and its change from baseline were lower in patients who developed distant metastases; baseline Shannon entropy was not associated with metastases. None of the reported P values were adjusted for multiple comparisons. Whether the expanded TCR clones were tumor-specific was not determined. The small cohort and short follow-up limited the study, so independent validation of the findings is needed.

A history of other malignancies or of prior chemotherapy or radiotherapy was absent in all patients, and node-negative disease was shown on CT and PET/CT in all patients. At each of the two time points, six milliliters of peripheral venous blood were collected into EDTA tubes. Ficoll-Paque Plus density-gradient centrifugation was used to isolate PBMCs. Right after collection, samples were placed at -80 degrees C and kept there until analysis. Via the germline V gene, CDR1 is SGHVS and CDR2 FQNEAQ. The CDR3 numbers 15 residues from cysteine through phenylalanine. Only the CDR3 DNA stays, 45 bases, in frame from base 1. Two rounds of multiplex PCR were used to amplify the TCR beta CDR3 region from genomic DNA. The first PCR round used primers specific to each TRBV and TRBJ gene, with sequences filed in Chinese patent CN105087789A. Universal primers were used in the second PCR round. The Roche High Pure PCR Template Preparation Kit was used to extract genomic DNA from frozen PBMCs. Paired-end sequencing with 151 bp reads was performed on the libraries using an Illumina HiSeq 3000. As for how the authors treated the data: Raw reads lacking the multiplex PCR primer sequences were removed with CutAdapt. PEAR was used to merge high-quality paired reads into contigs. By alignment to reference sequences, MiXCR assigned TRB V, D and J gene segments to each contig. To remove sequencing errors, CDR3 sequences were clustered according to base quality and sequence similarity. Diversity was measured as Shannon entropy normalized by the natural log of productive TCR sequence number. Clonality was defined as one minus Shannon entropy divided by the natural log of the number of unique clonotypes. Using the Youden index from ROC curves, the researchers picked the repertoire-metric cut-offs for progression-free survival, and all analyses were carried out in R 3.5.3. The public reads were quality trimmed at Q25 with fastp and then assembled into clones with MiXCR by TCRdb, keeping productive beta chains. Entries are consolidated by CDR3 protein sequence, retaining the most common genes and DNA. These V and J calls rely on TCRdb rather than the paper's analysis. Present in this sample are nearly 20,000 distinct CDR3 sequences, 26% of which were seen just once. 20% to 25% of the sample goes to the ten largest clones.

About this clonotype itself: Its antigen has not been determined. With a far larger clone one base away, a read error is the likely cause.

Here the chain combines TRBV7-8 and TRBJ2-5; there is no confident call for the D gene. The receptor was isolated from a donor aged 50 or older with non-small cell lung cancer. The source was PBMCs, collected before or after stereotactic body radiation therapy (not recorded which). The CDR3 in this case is CASSLGLDSFNEQLF. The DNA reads TGTGCCAGCAGCTTAGGGCTGGATAGCTTTAATGAGCAGTTATTC.